A selection of T cell receptor beta chains follows, all from one sample in a study of T-cell memory formation after mild COVID-19. One entry per CDR3 protein, called by TCRdb with MiXCR from the 5' RACE reads. The sample has over 450,000 distinct CDR3 sequences, around 21% seen once; the top ten hold about 12%. What was sequenced was PBMCs or a T cell subset sorted from them (not recorded which). The receptor source for this set is an adult woman who had mild COVID-19 (a few samples of this study predate the infection). Cell type and time point are not known. Each CDR3 is given with its conserved first and last residue. Each record gives: D gene, V gene, J gene, clone size, CDR3 DNA, CDR3 protein. D genes are given only for firm matches. The size of a clone is reported for some rows only, either as once, few or many, or as a class for expanded clones.

D: -
V: TRBV5-1
J: TRBJ1-4
size: -
DNA: TGCGCCAGCAGCTTGGCCATGGTTGCGATCAGTACCCCAACTAATGAAAAACTGTTTTTT
CDR3: CASSLAMVAISTPTNEKLFF

D: -
V: TRBV2
J: TRBJ2-4
size: few
DNA: TGTGCCAGTCTCTTTCAGGGGTTAGCCAAAAACATTCAGTACTTC
CDR3: CASLFQGLAKNIQYF

D: TRBD1
V: TRBV5-1
J: TRBJ2-2
size: -
DNA: TGCGCCAGCAGCTTGGCCCTTCCGGGACAGGGGAACACCGGGGAGCTGTTTTTT
CDR3: CASSLALPGQGNTGELFF

D: -
V: TRBV7-9
J: TRBJ2-3
size: -
DNA: TGTGCCAGCAGCTCCCAGAGTACGCAGTATTTT
CDR3: CASSSQSTQYF

D: TRBD1
V: TRBV7-8
J: TRBJ2-6
size: few
DNA: TGTGCCAGCAGCTTAGTCCCGGGACAGGCCCCATCCTCTGGGGCCAACGTCCTGACTTTC
CDR3: CASSLVPGQAPSSGANVLTF

D: TRBD1
V: TRBV6-2/TRBV6-3
J: TRBJ2-2
size: -
DNA: TGTGCCAGCAGTTACTCCCCGACAGGGATGAACACCGGGGAGCTGTTTTTT
CDR3: CASSYSPTGMNTGELFF

D: -
V: TRBV5-1
J: TRBJ1-2
size: few
DNA: TGCGCCAGCAGCCCGATCGCCGGGCTCTATGGCTACACCTTC
CDR3: CASSPIAGLYGYTF

D: TRBD2
V: TRBV6-6
J: TRBJ2-4
size: -
DNA: TGTGCCAGCAGGGAAGCGGGAGGCTCCAAAAACATTCAGTACTTC
CDR3: CASREAGGSKNIQYF

D: TRBD2
V: TRBV12-3/TRBV12-4
J: TRBJ2-1
size: -
DNA: TGTGCCAGCAGCTGGGCTAGCGGGTCCTACAATGAGCAGTTCTTC
CDR3: CASSWASGSYNEQFF

D: TRBD2
V: TRBV20-1
J: TRBJ2-3
size: many
DNA: TGCAGTGCTGTAGGCTACTTAGCGGGGGGGCCTTGGGCACGAGATACGCAGTATTTT
CDR3: CSAVGYLAGGPWARDTQYF

D: -
V: TRBV11-3
J: TRBJ1-1
size: many
DNA: TGTGCCAGCAGCCCCGGAAGAACAAGGGACACTGAAGCTTTCTTT
CDR3: CASSPGRTRDTEAFF

D: TRBD2
V: TRBV4-2
J: TRBJ2-2
size: -
DNA: TGTGCCAGCAGCCCCGTAGCGGGGGTCACCGGGGAGCTGTTTTTT
CDR3: CASSPVAGVTGELFF

D: TRBD1
V: TRBV24-1
J: TRBJ1-5
size: few
DNA: TGTGCCACCAGTGATGGACAGGGGGGCAATCAGCCCCAGCATTTT
CDR3: CATSDGQGGNQPQHF

D: -
V: TRBV7-9
J: TRBJ1-4
size: -
DNA: TGTGCCAGCAGCTTCGAGAGGGGAGAAGAAAAACTGTTTTTT
CDR3: CASSFERGEEKLFF

D: TRBD1
V: TRBV5-1
J: TRBJ1-1
size: -
DNA: TGCGCCAGCAGCTCCCGACAGGGGCCGAACACTGAAGCTTTCTTT
CDR3: CASSSRQGPNTEAFF

D: TRBD1
V: TRBV27
J: TRBJ2-7
size: few
DNA: TGTGCCAGCAGTTTAGGAACAGGGGTAATGAGGAACGAGCAGTACTTC
CDR3: CASSLGTGVMRNEQYF

D: TRBD1
V: TRBV7-2
J: TRBJ2-2
size: -
DNA: TGTGCCAGCAGATACGGACAGGGGGCGGGCGGGGAGCTGTTTTTT
CDR3: CASRYGQGAGGELFF

D: -
V: TRBV4-1
J: TRBJ2-7
size: few
DNA: TGCGCCAGCAGCCAAGGAGGGGCAGGGGTCGGAGAGCAGTACTTC
CDR3: CASSQGGAGVGEQYF

D: -
V: TRBV29-1
J: TRBJ1-5
size: many
DNA: TGCAGCGCCCGGGGGTCGGGCAATCAGCCCCAGCATTTT
CDR3: CSARGSGNQPQHF

D: -
V: TRBV5-1
J: TRBJ2-3
size: few
DNA: TGCGCCAGCAGCTCCTCCGGAGGGGGCAGAGCCACAGATACGCAGTATTTT
CDR3: CASSSSGGGRATDTQYF

D: TRBD2
V: TRBV11-2
J: TRBJ2-7
size: -
DNA: TGTGCCAGCAGCTTAGTCCCTAGCGGGAGGCCTTCCTACGAGCAGTACTTC
CDR3: CASSLVPSGRPSYEQYF

D: TRBD1
V: TRBV5-1
J: TRBJ2-2
size: -
DNA: TGCGCCAGCAGCGGCAGGACAGGGGAGTTGGGGGAGCTGTTTTTT
CDR3: CASSGRTGELGELFF

D: -
V: TRBV5-1
J: TRBJ1-3
size: few
DNA: TGCGCCAGCAGCCGGGGCGATTTCGGAAACACCATATATTTT
CDR3: CASSRGDFGNTIYF

D: -
V: TRBV6-5
J: TRBJ1-5
size: -
DNA: TGTGCCAGCAGAGGGGGGGGCGCGGGCAATCAGCCCCAGCATTTT
CDR3: CASRGGGAGNQPQHF

D: TRBD2
V: TRBV20-1
J: TRBJ2-7
size: -
DNA: TGCAGTGCTAGGGGGGGACTAGCGGGCCGCTACGAGCAGTACTTC
CDR3: CSARGGLAGRYEQYF

D: -
V: TRBV6-2/TRBV6-3
J: TRBJ2-7
size: few
DNA: TGTGCCAGCAGTTACGTCGCAGTTTACGAGCAGTACTTC
CDR3: CASSYVAVYEQYF

D: -
V: TRBV24-1
J: TRBJ1-1
size: -
DNA: TGTGCCACCAGTGAAGGAACTGAAGCTTTCTTT
CDR3: CATSEGTEAFF

D: -
V: TRBV7-9
J: TRBJ2-1
size: -
DNA: TGTGCCAGCAGCTTATCCGTAGGCAATGAGCAGTTCTTC
CDR3: CASSLSVGNEQFF

D: -
V: TRBV5-1
J: TRBJ1-1
size: few
DNA: TGCGCCAGCAGCTTAACTGAAGCTTTCTTT
CDR3: CASSLTEAFF

D: -
V: TRBV7-2
J: TRBJ1-5
size: many
DNA: TGTGCCAGCAGTCTGGGGGTGGGCAATCAGCCCCAGCATTTT
CDR3: CASSLGVGNQPQHF

D: -
V: TRBV27
J: TRBJ1-6
size: few
DNA: TGTGCCAGCAGTTTGGCAGGTTCCTATAATTCACCCCTCCACTTT
CDR3: CASSLAGSYNSPLHF

D: -
V: TRBV20-1
J: TRBJ2-3
size: few
DNA: TGCAGTGCTGCCCTCTCGGGCACAGATACGCAGTATTTT
CDR3: CSAALSGTDTQYF

D: TRBD1
V: TRBV6-1
J: TRBJ2-6
size: -
DNA: TGTGCCAGCAGTAAACGTCTACCGGCTCCGGGACAGGGGGCCTTTGGGGCCAACGTCCTGACTTTC
CDR3: CASSKRLPAPGQGAFGANVLTF

D: TRBD1
V: TRBV30
J: TRBJ1-1
size: few
DNA: TGTGCCTGGAGTGTACTGGGACAGGGGGCGGCTTCAGCTGAAGCTTTCTTT
CDR3: CAWSVLGQGAASAEAFF